This passage covers 6 T cell receptor beta chains from one sample sequenced in a study of CD4 T cells in relation to SARS-CoV-2 and coronaviruses. Clones were read by immunoSEQ multiplex PCR, and TCRdb kept only the in-frame ones, dropping some. In the table there are roughly 18,000 clones, roughly three quarters of which are singletons. These receptors have no known antigen. CD4+ T cells from unexposed donors were obtained before the COVID-19 pandemic (2011-2018). After about 10 days of culture, CD4+ T cells were isolated. The material sequenced was CD4+ T cells from PBMCs, cultured in vitro. All receptors derive from a human donor in good health.

The rearrangement uses TRBV3-1 (or the pseudogene TRBV3-2) and TRBJ2-5, with D perhaps TRBD1 (6 bases). This CDR3 has 15 residues. Germline CDR1 reads LGHDT; CDR2 reads YNNKEL (reference sequence). Trimming left V 4 bases short and J 4 bases short, with 16 bases between. The CDR3 spells CASSPVSGAGETQYF. Here the CDR3 DNA reads TGTGCCAGCAGCCCGGTCTCAGGGGCGGGAGAGACCCAGTACTTC.

This clone occurred a few times. The chain joins TRBV10-3 to TRBJ1-5, with D possibly TRBD1 on 5 matching bases. V was clipped by 5 bases and J by 7 bases, with 15 bases between them. Germline loops: CDR1 ENHRY, CDR2 SYGVKD. This CDR3 spans 14 amino acids. This CDR3 reads CAISLEPGTQPQHF. DNA of the CDR3: TGTGCCATCAGTTTAGAACCGGGGACCCAGCCCCAGCATTTT.

The rearrangement joins TRBV24-1 to TRBJ1-6; 8 nucleotides match TRBD1. Looked up from germline, CDR1 is KGHDR and CDR2 is SFDVKD. CDR3 size: 15 residues. The J segment lost 9 bases and the V segment lost 4 bases, leaving 7 bases of the junction unmatched. DNA of the CDR3: TGTGCCACCAGTGACGCGACAGGGGTTGGTTCACCCCTCCACTTT. Protein: CATSDATGVGSPLHF.

The V gene is TRBV2, the J gene TRBJ2-7; D is ambiguous. This CDR3 is 12 amino acids long. Germline V lookup: CDR1 SNHLY, CDR2 FYNNEI. The ends were cut back, 5 bases at V and 10 bases at J, with 15 bases in the middle. In DNA form, the CDR3 reads TGTGCCAGCAGTCTACTAATCTTGGAACAGTACTTC. Encoded protein: CASSLLILEQYF.

J is TRBJ2-7 and V is TRBV7-8, with D uncertain. CDR1 is SGHVS and CDR2 is FQNEAQ in the germline V gene. This CDR3 region has 12 residues. The ends were cut back, 1 base at V and 3 bases at J, with 4 bases in the middle. In DNA, the CDR3 is TGTGCCAGCAGCTTAGGTAGCTACGAGCAGTACTTC. Its protein is CASSLGSYEQYF.

The rearrangement links TRBV6-1 to TRBJ2-7; perhaps TRBD2 as D (5 bases). The CDR3 length is 17 residues. In germline, CDR1 is MNHNS, CDR2 SASEGT. Trimming stripped 3 bases from V and 0 bases from J, with 18 bases between. The CDR3 loop is CASSDPLLRGSSYEQYF. The CDR3 coding sequence is TGTGCCAGCAGTGATCCCCTATTACGTGGGAGCTCCTACGAGCAGTACTTC.